Listed below are T cell receptor beta chains from one sample, sequenced in a study of blood T cell repertoires in COVID-19. TCRdb's table, derived via immunoSEQ multiplex PCR, lists solely in-frame clones and lacks some. The sample shows just under 40,000 clones, 75% to 90% of them seen only once. Sequencing input: peripheral blood. All receptors come from a man aged 50-60 years with active or convalescent COVID-19. Both conserved end residues are part of each CDR3. The D gene is left open where the match is weak. For some rows the clone size is stated as once, few or many, or as a class when expanded; others skip it.

cdr3_nt: TGTGCCAGCAGTCAGGGGGAGACCCAGTACTTC; cdr3_aa: CASSQGETQYF; d_call: NA; clone_size: few; v_call: TRBV2; j_call: TRBJ2-5
cdr3_nt: TGTGCCAGTAGTATTGGGGGGGTGACTGAAGCTTTCTTT; cdr3_aa: CASSIGGVTEAFF; d_call: NA; clone_size: medium-sized; v_call: TRBV19; j_call: TRBJ1-1
cdr3_nt: TGTGCCACCAGCAGAGATGAGTTACCGGGACAGCGATACTCTGGAAACACCATATATTTT; cdr3_aa: CATSRDELPGQRYSGNTIYF; d_call: TRBD1; clone_size: NA; v_call: TRBV15; j_call: TRBJ1-3
cdr3_nt: TGTGCCAGCTCGGACAGTATCGGGGAGCTGTTTTTT; cdr3_aa: CASSDSIGELFF; d_call: NA; clone_size: few; v_call: TRBV18; j_call: TRBJ2-2
cdr3_nt: TGTGCCAGCTCACCGAGGGCGACTAATGAAAAACTGTTTTTT; cdr3_aa: CASSPRATNEKLFF; d_call: NA; clone_size: NA; v_call: TRBV18; j_call: TRBJ1-4
cdr3_nt: TGTGCCAGCAGTTTAGCAGGACTAGAGAAAGAGACCCAGTACTTC; cdr3_aa: CASSLAGLEKETQYF; d_call: TRBD2; clone_size: NA; v_call: TRBV28; j_call: TRBJ2-5
cdr3_nt: TGTGCCAGCAGCCAAGTGGTCAGGGTCGGTGGAAACACCATATATTTT; cdr3_aa: CASSQVVRVGGNTIYF; d_call: NA; clone_size: NA; v_call: TRBV3-1/TRBV3-2; j_call: TRBJ1-3
cdr3_nt: TGTGCCAGCAGGACAGGGGCGGGGACCGGGGAGCTGTTTTTT; cdr3_aa: CASRTGAGTGELFF; d_call: TRBD1; clone_size: NA; v_call: TRBV28; j_call: TRBJ2-2
cdr3_nt: TGTGCCACCGTGGACAGGGATGTGGGTGAAGCTTTCTTT; cdr3_aa: CATVDRDVGEAFF; d_call: TRBD1; clone_size: NA; v_call: TRBV3-1/TRBV3-2; j_call: TRBJ1-1
cdr3_nt: TGCGCCAGCAGAGAGACAGAGAATGAAAAACTGTTTTTT; cdr3_aa: CASRETENEKLFF; d_call: NA; clone_size: NA; v_call: TRBV10-2; j_call: TRBJ1-4
cdr3_nt: TGCGCCAGCAGCCCGGGGGGGGAAAAGCCTGAAAAACTGTTTTTT; cdr3_aa: CASSPGGEKPEKLFF; d_call: NA; clone_size: few; v_call: TRBV4-1; j_call: TRBJ1-4
cdr3_nt: TGTGCCAGCAGCCAGTTTATCAACACTGAAGCTTTCTTT; cdr3_aa: CASSQFINTEAFF; d_call: NA; clone_size: once; v_call: TRBV3-1/TRBV3-2; j_call: TRBJ1-1
cdr3_nt: TGTGCCAGCAGCCAAGTCTGGGCAGAGAACACTGAAGCTTTCTTT; cdr3_aa: CASSQVWAENTEAFF; d_call: NA; clone_size: once; v_call: TRBV14; j_call: TRBJ1-1
cdr3_nt: TGTGCCAGCAGTGGAACAGGGTTTCGTGGGAGTTCACCCCTCCACTTT; cdr3_aa: CASSGTGFRGSSPLHF; d_call: NA; clone_size: NA; v_call: TRBV6-1; j_call: TRBJ1-6
cdr3_nt: TGTGCCACCAGCAGGGGACAGGGGGAATATATGGGCAATCAGCCCCAGCATTTT; cdr3_aa: CATSRGQGEYMGNQPQHF; d_call: TRBD1; clone_size: few; v_call: TRBV15; j_call: TRBJ1-5
cdr3_nt: TGTGCCAGCAGTACACCGGGACAGGCCTACGAGCAGTACTTC; cdr3_aa: CASSTPGQAYEQYF; d_call: TRBD1; clone_size: NA; v_call: TRBV28; j_call: TRBJ2-7
cdr3_nt: TGTGCCAGTAGTATGGGGACAGGGGCAGTTCGGGCCCTCCACTTT; cdr3_aa: CASSMGTGAVRALHF; d_call: TRBD1; clone_size: few; v_call: TRBV19; j_call: TRBJ1-6
cdr3_nt: TGCGCCAGCAGCTTAGCCCCCATCGGGACAGATCTTTATCAGCCCCAGCATTTT; cdr3_aa: CASSLAPIGTDLYQPQHF; d_call: TRBD1; clone_size: NA; v_call: TRBV5-1; j_call: TRBJ1-5
cdr3_nt: TGTGCCAGCAGCCCCTCTATGGGGCTCGATGAGCAGTTCTTC; cdr3_aa: CASSPSMGLDEQFF; d_call: NA; clone_size: NA; v_call: TRBV3-1/TRBV3-2; j_call: TRBJ2-1
cdr3_nt: TGTGCCACCAGCAGAGAGAGCCCGGGACTAGCGGGAGGGCCGGGTACCGGGGAGCTGTTTTTT; cdr3_aa: CATSRESPGLAGGPGTGELFF; d_call: TRBD2; clone_size: NA; v_call: TRBV15; j_call: TRBJ2-2
cdr3_nt: TGCGCCAGCAGCTTGAACAGTGCCGGAAACACCATATATTTT; cdr3_aa: CASSLNSAGNTIYF; d_call: NA; clone_size: NA; v_call: TRBV5-1; j_call: TRBJ1-3
cdr3_nt: TGCGCCAGCAGCCAAGGGACAGGGGGGAGCAATCAGCCCCAGCATTTT; cdr3_aa: CASSQGTGGSNQPQHF; d_call: TRBD1; clone_size: NA; v_call: TRBV5-1; j_call: TRBJ1-5
cdr3_nt: TGTGCCAGCAGCCCCTCGGTTAGCGGACAAGAGACCCAGTACTTC; cdr3_aa: CASSPSVSGQETQYF; d_call: NA; clone_size: NA; v_call: TRBV3-1/TRBV3-2; j_call: TRBJ2-5
cdr3_nt: TGTGCCAGCAGCGCCTTAGCGGGAGGAGGAAATGAGCAGTTCTTC; cdr3_aa: CASSALAGGGNEQFF; d_call: TRBD2; clone_size: NA; v_call: TRBV9; j_call: TRBJ2-1
cdr3_nt: TGTGCCATCAGTGAAGGAAGTGGGACTACTAATTCACCCCTCCACTTT; cdr3_aa: CAISEGSGTTNSPLHF; d_call: NA; clone_size: NA; v_call: TRBV10-3; j_call: TRBJ1-6
cdr3_nt: TGTGCCATCAGTCAGACCTTAGCGGGAGTGGGTGGGGATACGCAGTATTTT; cdr3_aa: CAISQTLAGVGGDTQYF; d_call: TRBD2; clone_size: NA; v_call: TRBV10-3; j_call: TRBJ2-3
cdr3_nt: TGTGCCAGCGGCAAACTAGGGGGAGAGACCCAGTACTTC; cdr3_aa: CASGKLGGETQYF; d_call: NA; clone_size: NA; v_call: TRBV6-5; j_call: TRBJ2-5
cdr3_nt: TGTGCCAGCAGTTTACTCCCACAGGGAGGGGGGACTGAAGCTTTCTTT; cdr3_aa: CASSLLPQGGGTEAFF; d_call: NA; clone_size: NA; v_call: TRBV28; j_call: TRBJ1-1
cdr3_nt: TGTGCCAGCTCATCCGGGCGGACAAACACTGAAGCTTTCTTT; cdr3_aa: CASSSGRTNTEAFF; d_call: NA; clone_size: NA; v_call: TRBV7-3; j_call: TRBJ1-1
cdr3_nt: TGTGCCAGCAGCTTAAGAAGGCTAGCGGGGGGGCTCAATGAGCAGTTCTTC; cdr3_aa: CASSLRRLAGGLNEQFF; d_call: TRBD2; clone_size: NA; v_call: TRBV11-2; j_call: TRBJ2-1
cdr3_nt: TGTGCCAGCAGCCAGCCCGGGACAGGGTCTGGCTACACCTTC; cdr3_aa: CASSQPGTGSGYTF; d_call: TRBD1; clone_size: few; v_call: TRBV3-1/TRBV3-2; j_call: TRBJ1-2
cdr3_nt: TGTGCCAGCAGCTTACGGGAGCGAAACAATGAGCAGTTCTTC; cdr3_aa: CASSLRERNNEQFF; d_call: NA; clone_size: NA; v_call: TRBV5-4; j_call: TRBJ2-1
cdr3_nt: TGTGCCAGCTCCCTGAGCTCCTACGAGCAGTACTTC; cdr3_aa: CASSLSSYEQYF; d_call: NA; clone_size: NA; v_call: TRBV18; j_call: TRBJ2-7
cdr3_nt: TGTGCCAGCAGCCCCACGGGGGGGGCTAATGAAAAACTGTTTTTT; cdr3_aa: CASSPTGGANEKLFF; d_call: NA; clone_size: NA; v_call: TRBV3-1/TRBV3-2; j_call: TRBJ1-4
cdr3_nt: TGTGCCAGCAGCCTCGATAGAAATCAGCCCCAGCATTTT; cdr3_aa: CASSLDRNQPQHF; d_call: NA; clone_size: NA; v_call: TRBV7-3; j_call: TRBJ1-5
cdr3_nt: TGTGCCAGCTCACCTAACCAAGAGACCCAGTACTTC; cdr3_aa: CASSPNQETQYF; d_call: NA; clone_size: NA; v_call: TRBV18; j_call: TRBJ2-5
cdr3_nt: TGTGCCAGCAGTCCGACAGGGGTTGGCAATCAGCCCCAGCATTTT; cdr3_aa: CASSPTGVGNQPQHF; d_call: TRBD1; clone_size: once; v_call: TRBV28; j_call: TRBJ1-5
cdr3_nt: TGTGCCAGCAGCTTCCACGGGGGGCCGGGGGAGACCCAGTACTTC; cdr3_aa: CASSFHGGPGETQYF; d_call: NA; clone_size: NA; v_call: TRBV11-3; j_call: TRBJ2-5
cdr3_nt: TGTGCCAGCAGCTTAGGGGGGCAGGGAAGGAGGACTGAAGCTTTCTTT; cdr3_aa: CASSLGGQGRRTEAFF; d_call: NA; clone_size: once; v_call: TRBV7-9; j_call: TRBJ1-1
cdr3_nt: TGCGCCAGCAGCTTGCTCACTAGCGGGGCCTCCACAGATACGCAGTATTTT; cdr3_aa: CASSLLTSGASTDTQYF; d_call: TRBD2; clone_size: NA; v_call: TRBV5-1; j_call: TRBJ2-3
cdr3_nt: TGCGCCAGCAGCTGGACTAGCGGGGTAACTACCGGGGAGCTGTTTTTT; cdr3_aa: CASSWTSGVTTGELFF; d_call: TRBD2; clone_size: NA; v_call: TRBV5-1; j_call: TRBJ2-2
cdr3_nt: TGTGCCAGCAGCTTGAGTAGCACCTCCCAAGAGCAGTTCTTC; cdr3_aa: CASSLSSTSQEQFF; d_call: NA; clone_size: NA; v_call: TRBV5-4; j_call: TRBJ2-1
cdr3_nt: TGTGCCAGCAGTGAAGCCCGGACATCCGCCAGGCAGCCCCAGCATTTT; cdr3_aa: CASSEARTSARQPQHF; d_call: NA; clone_size: NA; v_call: TRBV6-1; j_call: TRBJ1-5
cdr3_nt: TGTGCCAGTAGTATTAACAGAGACAATGAGCAGTTCTTC; cdr3_aa: CASSINRDNEQFF; d_call: NA; clone_size: once; v_call: TRBV19; j_call: TRBJ2-1
cdr3_nt: TGTGCCAGCAGCATTTTCATCGGAGGAACCACCAGCTCCTACGAGCAGTACTTC; cdr3_aa: CASSIFIGGTTSSYEQYF; d_call: NA; clone_size: large; v_call: TRBV13; j_call: TRBJ2-7
cdr3_nt: TGTGCCAGCAGCTACCTTCCTTTACAGGGCTCCGATGAGCAGTTCTTC; cdr3_aa: CASSYLPLQGSDEQFF; d_call: NA; clone_size: NA; v_call: TRBV3-1/TRBV3-2; j_call: TRBJ2-1
cdr3_nt: TGTGCCAGCAGCCAAGATCGGCAGGGTTATGGAAAACTGTTTTTT; cdr3_aa: CASSQDRQGYGKLFF; d_call: NA; clone_size: NA; v_call: TRBV4-2; j_call: TRBJ1-4
cdr3_nt: TGCGCCAGCGCCCCCGGACAGGCTGACTATGGCTACACCTTC; cdr3_aa: CASAPGQADYGYTF; d_call: TRBD1; clone_size: NA; v_call: TRBV5-1; j_call: TRBJ1-2
cdr3_nt: TGTGCCATCACAGGGGGCGCTGGGGCCAACGTCCTGACTTTC; cdr3_aa: CAITGGAGANVLTF; d_call: TRBD1; clone_size: NA; v_call: TRBV10-3; j_call: TRBJ2-6
cdr3_nt: TGTGCCAGCAGCTTGGCTCCGACTCCCTTCGGTGGTGAGCAGTTCTTC; cdr3_aa: CASSLAPTPFGGEQFF; d_call: NA; clone_size: NA; v_call: TRBV5-6; j_call: TRBJ2-1
cdr3_nt: TGTGCCAGCAGCGTAGCGAGGAACACTGAAGCTTTCTTT; cdr3_aa: CASSVARNTEAFF; d_call: NA; clone_size: NA; v_call: TRBV9; j_call: TRBJ1-1
cdr3_nt: TGTGCCAGCAGCTTGTGGGGGCTGGTCGAGCAGTACTTC; cdr3_aa: CASSLWGLVEQYF; d_call: NA; clone_size: NA; v_call: TRBV5-6; j_call: TRBJ2-7
cdr3_nt: TGTGCCAGCAGCTCCGGGACTAGCAGAGATACGCAGTATTTT; cdr3_aa: CASSSGTSRDTQYF; d_call: TRBD2; clone_size: NA; v_call: TRBV5-4; j_call: TRBJ2-3
cdr3_nt: TGTGCCAGCAGTGTAAGCGGAAGCACAGATACGCAGTATTTT; cdr3_aa: CASSVSGSTDTQYF; d_call: NA; clone_size: once; v_call: TRBV2; j_call: TRBJ2-3
cdr3_nt: TGCGCCAGCAGTCTATGGACAGGTTCCGCGGGGGAGACCCAGTACTTC; cdr3_aa: CASSLWTGSAGETQYF; d_call: NA; clone_size: once; v_call: TRBV4-1; j_call: TRBJ2-5
cdr3_nt: TGTGCCAGCAGCTCCCTTAGCGGGGGCACCACAGATACGCAGTATTTT; cdr3_aa: CASSSLSGGTTDTQYF; d_call: TRBD2; clone_size: NA; v_call: TRBV5-6; j_call: TRBJ2-3
cdr3_nt: TGTGCCAGCAGTCCAGGTCCCGAAAAACTGTTTTTT; cdr3_aa: CASSPGPEKLFF; d_call: NA; clone_size: large; v_call: TRBV12-3/TRBV12-4; j_call: TRBJ1-4
cdr3_nt: TGTGCCAGCAGAAGACTAGCGATGGGTTACTACGAGCAGTACTTC; cdr3_aa: CASRRLAMGYYEQYF; d_call: TRBD2; clone_size: NA; v_call: TRBV28; j_call: TRBJ2-7
cdr3_nt: TGCGCCAGCAGCTTGGCCTACAGGGGAGGTGGGGAAGATACGCAGTATTTT; cdr3_aa: CASSLAYRGGGEDTQYF; d_call: NA; clone_size: NA; v_call: TRBV5-1; j_call: TRBJ2-3
cdr3_nt: TGTGCCAGCAGCCAATTTCTATCAGGGAGAAACACCATATATTTT; cdr3_aa: CASSQFLSGRNTIYF; d_call: NA; clone_size: NA; v_call: TRBV3-1/TRBV3-2; j_call: TRBJ1-3